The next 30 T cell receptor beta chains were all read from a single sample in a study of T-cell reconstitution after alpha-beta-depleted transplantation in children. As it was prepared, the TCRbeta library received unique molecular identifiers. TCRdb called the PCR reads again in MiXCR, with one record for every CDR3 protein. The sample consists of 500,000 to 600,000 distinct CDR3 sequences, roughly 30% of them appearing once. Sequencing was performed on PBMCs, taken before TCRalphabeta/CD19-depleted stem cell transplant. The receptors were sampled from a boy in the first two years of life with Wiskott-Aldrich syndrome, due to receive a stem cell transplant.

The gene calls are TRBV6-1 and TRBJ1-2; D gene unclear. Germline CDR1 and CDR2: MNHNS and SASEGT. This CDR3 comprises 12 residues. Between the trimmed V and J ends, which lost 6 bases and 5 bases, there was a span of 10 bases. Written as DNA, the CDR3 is TGTGCCAGCAGACGTGGAAGGTATGGCTACACCTTC. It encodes CASRRGRYGYTF.

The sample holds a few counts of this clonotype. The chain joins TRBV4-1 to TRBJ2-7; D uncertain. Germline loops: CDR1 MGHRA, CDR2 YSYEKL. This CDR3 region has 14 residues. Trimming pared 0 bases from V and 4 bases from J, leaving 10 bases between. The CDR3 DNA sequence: TGCGCCAGCAGCCAAGATCTCAGGTCTTACGAGCAGTACTTC. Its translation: CASSQDLRSYEQYF.

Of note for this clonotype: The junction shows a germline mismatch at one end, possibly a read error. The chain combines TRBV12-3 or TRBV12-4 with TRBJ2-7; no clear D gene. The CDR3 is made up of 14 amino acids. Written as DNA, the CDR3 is TGTGCCAGCAGTTTCTTAGGGATATCCTACGTGCAGTACTTC. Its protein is CASSFLGISYVQYF.

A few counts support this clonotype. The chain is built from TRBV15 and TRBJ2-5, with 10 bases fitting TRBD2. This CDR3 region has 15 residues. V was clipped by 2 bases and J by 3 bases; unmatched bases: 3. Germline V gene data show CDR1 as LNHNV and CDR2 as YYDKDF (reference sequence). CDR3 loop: CATSRPGLAKETQYF. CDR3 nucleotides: TGTGCCACCAGCAGACCGGGACTAGCGAAAGAGACCCAGTACTTC.

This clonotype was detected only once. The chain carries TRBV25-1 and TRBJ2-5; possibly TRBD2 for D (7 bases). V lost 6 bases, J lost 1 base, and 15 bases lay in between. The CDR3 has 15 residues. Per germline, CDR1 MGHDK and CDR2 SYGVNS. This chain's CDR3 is CASRSRGGSQETQYF. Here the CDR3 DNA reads TGTGCCAGCAGATCAAGGGGGGGGAGCCAAGAGACCCAGTACTTC.

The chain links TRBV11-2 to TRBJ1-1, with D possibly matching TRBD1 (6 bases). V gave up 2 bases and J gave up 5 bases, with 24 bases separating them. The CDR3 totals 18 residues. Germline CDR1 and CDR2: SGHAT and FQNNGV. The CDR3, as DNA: TGTGCCAGCAGCTTAAGGGAGGGGTCCGGGACACAAGGGACTGAAGCTTTCTTT. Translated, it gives CASSLREGSGTQGTEAFF.

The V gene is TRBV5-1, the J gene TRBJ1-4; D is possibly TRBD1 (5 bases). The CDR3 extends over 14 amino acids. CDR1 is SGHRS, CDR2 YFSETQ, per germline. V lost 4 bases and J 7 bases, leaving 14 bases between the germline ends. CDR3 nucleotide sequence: TGCGCCAGCAGCCCGGCAGGGAGGGCTGAAAAACTGTTTTTT. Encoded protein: CASSPAGRAEKLFF.

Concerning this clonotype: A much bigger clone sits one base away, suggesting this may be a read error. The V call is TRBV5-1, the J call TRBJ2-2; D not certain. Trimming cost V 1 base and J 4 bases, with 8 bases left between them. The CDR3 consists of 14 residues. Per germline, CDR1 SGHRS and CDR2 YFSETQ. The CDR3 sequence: CASSLWLGTGELFF. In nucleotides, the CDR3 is TGCGCCAGCAGCTTGTGGTTGGGCACCGGGGAGCTGTTTTTT. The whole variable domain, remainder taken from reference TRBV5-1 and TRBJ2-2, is KAGVTQTPRYLIKTRGQQVTLSCSPISGHRSVSWYQQTPGQGLQFLFEYFSETQRNKGNFPGRFSGRQFSNSRSEMNVSTLELGDSALYLCASSLWLGTGELFFGEGSRLTVL.

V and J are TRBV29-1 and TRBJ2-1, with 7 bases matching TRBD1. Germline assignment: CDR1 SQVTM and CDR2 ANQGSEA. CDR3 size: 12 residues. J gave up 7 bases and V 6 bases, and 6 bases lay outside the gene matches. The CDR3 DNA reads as TGCAGCGTGCGACAGGGCTCTAATGAGCAGTTCTTC. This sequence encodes CSVRQGSNEQFF.

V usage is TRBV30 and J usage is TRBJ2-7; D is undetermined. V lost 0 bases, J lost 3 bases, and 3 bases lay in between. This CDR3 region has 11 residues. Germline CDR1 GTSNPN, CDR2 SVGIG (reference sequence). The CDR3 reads CAWSVLYEQYF. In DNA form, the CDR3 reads TGTGCCTGGAGTGTACTCTACGAGCAGTACTTC.

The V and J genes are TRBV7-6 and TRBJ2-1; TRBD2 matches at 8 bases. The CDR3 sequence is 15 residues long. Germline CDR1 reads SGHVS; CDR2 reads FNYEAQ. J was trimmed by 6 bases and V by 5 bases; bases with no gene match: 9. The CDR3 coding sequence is TGTGCCAGCAGCCCACGCCTCACTAGCGGCAATGAGCAGTTCTTC. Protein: CASSPRLTSGNEQFF.

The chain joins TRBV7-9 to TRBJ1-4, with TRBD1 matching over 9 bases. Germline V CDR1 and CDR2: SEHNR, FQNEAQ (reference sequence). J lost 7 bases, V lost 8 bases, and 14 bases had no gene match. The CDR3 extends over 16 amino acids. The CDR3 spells CASAQIYRGQVEKLFF. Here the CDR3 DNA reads TGTGCCAGCGCCCAGATATACAGGGGGCAAGTTGAAAAACTGTTTTTT.

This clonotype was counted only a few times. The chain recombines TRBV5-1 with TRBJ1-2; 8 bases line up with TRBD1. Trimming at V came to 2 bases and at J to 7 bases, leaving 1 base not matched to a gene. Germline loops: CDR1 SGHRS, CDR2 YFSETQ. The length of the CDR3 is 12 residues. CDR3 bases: TGCGCCAGCAGCTTCGACAGGGGTGGCTACACCTTC. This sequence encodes CASSFDRGGYTF.

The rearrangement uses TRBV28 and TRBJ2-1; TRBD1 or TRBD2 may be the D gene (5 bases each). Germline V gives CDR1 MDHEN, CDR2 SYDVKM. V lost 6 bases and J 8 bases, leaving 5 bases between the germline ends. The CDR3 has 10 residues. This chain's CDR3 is CASRGHEQFF. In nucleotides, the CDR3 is TGTGCCAGCAGGGGACATGAGCAGTTCTTC.

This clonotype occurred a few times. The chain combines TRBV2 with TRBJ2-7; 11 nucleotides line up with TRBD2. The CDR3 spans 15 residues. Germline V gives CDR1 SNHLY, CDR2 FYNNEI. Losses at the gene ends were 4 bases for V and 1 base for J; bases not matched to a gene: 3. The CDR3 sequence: CASSGRLAGSYEQYF. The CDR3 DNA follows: TGTGCCAGCAGTGGGCGACTAGCGGGATCCTACGAGCAGTACTTC.

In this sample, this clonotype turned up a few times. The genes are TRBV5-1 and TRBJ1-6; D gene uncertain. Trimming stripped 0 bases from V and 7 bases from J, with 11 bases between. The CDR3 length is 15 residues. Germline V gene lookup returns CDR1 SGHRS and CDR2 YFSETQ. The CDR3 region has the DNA TGCGCCAGCAGCTTGGCCGTACAGAAAAATTCACCCCTCCACTTT. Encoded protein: CASSLAVQKNSPLHF. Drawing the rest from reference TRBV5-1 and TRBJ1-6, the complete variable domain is KAGVTQTPRYLIKTRGQQVTLSCSPISGHRSVSWYQQTPGQGLQFLFEYFSETQRNKGNFPGRFSGRQFSNSRSEMNVSTLELGDSALYLCASSLAVQKNSPLHFGNGTRLTVT.

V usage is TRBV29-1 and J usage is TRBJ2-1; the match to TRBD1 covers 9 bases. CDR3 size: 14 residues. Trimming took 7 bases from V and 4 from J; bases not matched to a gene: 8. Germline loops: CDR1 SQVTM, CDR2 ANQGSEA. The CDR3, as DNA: TGCAGCGCCCACATGGGACAGGGATACAATGAGCAGTTCTTC. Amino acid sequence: CSAHMGQGYNEQFF.

In DNA form, the CDR3 reads TGTGCCAGCAGTTTCTTTAGGGGAACCTACGAGCAGTACTTC. It is translated as CASSFFRGTYEQYF. V is TRBV12-3 or TRBV12-4 and J is TRBJ2-7; D might be TRBD1 (5 bases). V was trimmed by 3 bases and J by 2 bases, leaving 11 bases between them. The CDR3 contains 14 residues.

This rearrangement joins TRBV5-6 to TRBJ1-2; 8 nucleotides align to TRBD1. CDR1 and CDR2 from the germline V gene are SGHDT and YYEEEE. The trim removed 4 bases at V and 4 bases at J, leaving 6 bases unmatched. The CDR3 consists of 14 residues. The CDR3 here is CASSREDRGYGYTF. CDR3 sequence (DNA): TGTGCCAGCAGCCGAGAAGACAGGGGCTATGGCTACACCTTC.

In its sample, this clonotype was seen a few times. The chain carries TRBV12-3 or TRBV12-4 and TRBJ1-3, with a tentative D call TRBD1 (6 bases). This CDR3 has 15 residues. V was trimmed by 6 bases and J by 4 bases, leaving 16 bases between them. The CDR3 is CASRALGGGGNTIYF. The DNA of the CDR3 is TGTGCCAGCAGAGCTCTGGGGGGGGGCGGAAACACCATATATTTT.

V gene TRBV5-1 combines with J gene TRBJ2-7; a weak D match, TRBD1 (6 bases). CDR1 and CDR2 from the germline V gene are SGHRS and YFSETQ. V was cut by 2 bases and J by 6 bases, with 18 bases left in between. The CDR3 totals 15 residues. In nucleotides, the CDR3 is TGCGCCAGCAGCTTCAGGGGCCGCGGAGGTGGCGAGCAGTACTTC. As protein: CASSFRGRGGGEQYF. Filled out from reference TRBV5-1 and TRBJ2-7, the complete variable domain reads KAGVTQTPRYLIKTRGQQVTLSCSPISGHRSVSWYQQTPGQGLQFLFEYFSETQRNKGNFPGRFSGRQFSNSRSEMNVSTLELGDSALYLCASSFRGRGGGEQYFGPGTRLTVT.

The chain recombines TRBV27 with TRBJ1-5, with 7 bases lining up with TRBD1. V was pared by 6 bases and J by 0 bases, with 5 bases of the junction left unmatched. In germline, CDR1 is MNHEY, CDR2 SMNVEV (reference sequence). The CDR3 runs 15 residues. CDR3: CASSLTGASNQPQHF. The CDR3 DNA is TGTGCCAGCAGCCTTACAGGGGCTAGCAATCAGCCCCAGCATTTT.

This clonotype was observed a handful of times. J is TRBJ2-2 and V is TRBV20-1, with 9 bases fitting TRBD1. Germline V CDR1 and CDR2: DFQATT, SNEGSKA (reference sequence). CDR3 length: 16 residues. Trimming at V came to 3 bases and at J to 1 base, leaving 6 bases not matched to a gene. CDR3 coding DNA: TGCAGTGCTAGGCGGACAGGGGTGGAGAACACCGGGGAGCTGTTTTTT. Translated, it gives CSARRTGVENTGELFF.

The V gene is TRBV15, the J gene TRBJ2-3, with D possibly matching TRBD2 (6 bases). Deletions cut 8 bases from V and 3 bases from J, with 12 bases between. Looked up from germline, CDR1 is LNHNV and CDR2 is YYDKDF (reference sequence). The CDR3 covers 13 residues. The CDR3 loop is CATAQGGTDTQYF. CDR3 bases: TGTGCCACCGCCCAGGGAGGAACAGATACGCAGTATTTT.

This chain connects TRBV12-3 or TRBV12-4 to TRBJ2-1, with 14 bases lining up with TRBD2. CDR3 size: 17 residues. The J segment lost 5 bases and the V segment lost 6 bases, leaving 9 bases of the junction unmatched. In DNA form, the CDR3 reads TGTGCCAGCAGCCCTGGACTAGCGGGAGGAACGGACAATGAGCAGTTCTTC. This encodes CASSPGLAGGTDNEQFF.

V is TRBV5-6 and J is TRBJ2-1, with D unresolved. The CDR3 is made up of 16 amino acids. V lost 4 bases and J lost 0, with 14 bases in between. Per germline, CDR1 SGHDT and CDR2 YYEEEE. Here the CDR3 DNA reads TGTGCCAGCAGCCTCCTGCGGTTAAGCTCCTACAATGAGCAGTTCTTC. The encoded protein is CASSLLRLSSYNEQFF.

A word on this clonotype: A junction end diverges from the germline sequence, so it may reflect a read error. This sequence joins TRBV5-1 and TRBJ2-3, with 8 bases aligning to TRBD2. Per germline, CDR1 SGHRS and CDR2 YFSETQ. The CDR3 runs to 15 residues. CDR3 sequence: CAISLTTSGTDTQYF. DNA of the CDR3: TGCGCCATCAGCTTGACGACTAGCGGCACAGATACGCAGTATTTT.

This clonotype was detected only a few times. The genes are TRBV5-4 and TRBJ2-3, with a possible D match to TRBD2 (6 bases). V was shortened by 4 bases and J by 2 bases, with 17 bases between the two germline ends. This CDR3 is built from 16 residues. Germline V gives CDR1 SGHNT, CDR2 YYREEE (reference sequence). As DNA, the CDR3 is TGTGCCAGCAGCGTGCCCCAGCGGGTGATCACAGATACGCAGTATTTT. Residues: CASSVPQRVITDTQYF.

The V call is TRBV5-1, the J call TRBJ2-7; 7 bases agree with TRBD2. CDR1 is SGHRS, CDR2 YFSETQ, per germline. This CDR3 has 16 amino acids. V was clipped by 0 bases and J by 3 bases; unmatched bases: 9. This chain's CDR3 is CASSLAGSGMGYEQYF. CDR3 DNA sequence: TGCGCCAGCAGCTTGGCCGGAAGCGGGATGGGCTACGAGCAGTACTTC.

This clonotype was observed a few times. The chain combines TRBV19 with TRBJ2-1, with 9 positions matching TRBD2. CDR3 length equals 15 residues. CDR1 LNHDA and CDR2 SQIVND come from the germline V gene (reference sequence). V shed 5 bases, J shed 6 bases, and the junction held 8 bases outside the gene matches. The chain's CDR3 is CASSPFSGRGNEQFF. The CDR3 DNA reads TGTGCCAGTAGTCCCTTTAGCGGGAGAGGCAATGAGCAGTTCTTC.